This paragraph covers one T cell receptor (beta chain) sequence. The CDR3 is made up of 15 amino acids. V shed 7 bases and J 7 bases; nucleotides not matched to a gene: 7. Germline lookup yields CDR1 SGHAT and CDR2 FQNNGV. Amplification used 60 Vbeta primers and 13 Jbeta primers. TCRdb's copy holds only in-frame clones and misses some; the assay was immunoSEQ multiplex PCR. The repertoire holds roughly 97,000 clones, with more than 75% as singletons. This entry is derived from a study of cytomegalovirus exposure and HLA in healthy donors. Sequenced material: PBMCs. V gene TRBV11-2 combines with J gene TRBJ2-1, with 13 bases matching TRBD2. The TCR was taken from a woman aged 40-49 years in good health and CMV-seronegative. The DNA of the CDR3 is TGTGCCAGCACCAGGACTAGCGGGAGTACGAATGAGCAGTTCTTC. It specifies CASTRTSGSTNEQFF.